These 28 T cell receptor beta chains share one sample of origin, sequenced in a study of CD8+CD57+ T cells in acquired aplastic anemia. Patients who underwent sequencing had shown CD8+CD57+ cell expansion by flow cytometry. It was genomic DNA that served as the template for profiling TCR beta VDJ and CDR3. TCRdb re-called the reads through MiXCR, storing one row per CDR3 protein. The data show about 150,000 distinct CDR3 sequences, 52% seen once. The sample was sorted CD4+, CD8+, or CD8+CD57+ T cells (not recorded which) from PBMCs. These receptors came from a human donor with aplastic anemia.

The chain combines TRBV5-1 with TRBJ2-1, with 10 bases aligning to TRBD2. Trimming cost V 7 bases and J 7 bases; bases outside gene matches: 8. The germline V gene encodes CDR1 SGHRS and CDR2 YFSETQ. The CDR3 contains 14 residues. CDR3 protein: CASQSGGAGNEQFF. As DNA, the CDR3 is TGCGCCAGCCAGAGCGGGGGGGCAGGTAATGAGCAGTTCTTC.

The chain links TRBV15 to TRBJ1-1; D remains ambiguous. Germline assignment: CDR1 LNHNV and CDR2 YYDKDF (reference sequence). The CDR3 loop spans 14 amino acids. Trimming took off 0 bases at V and 6 bases at J, with 11 bases between the two ends. The DNA of the CDR3 is TGTGCCACCAGCAGAGATCTCCAGGACGCTGAAGCTTTCTTT. Its translation: CATSRDLQDAEAFF.

This clonotype was detected many times. The chain joins TRBV7-9 to TRBJ2-7; 9 nucleotides align to TRBD1. V was clipped by 7 bases and J by 1 base; unmatched bases: 8. Germline values: CDR1 SEHNR, CDR2 FQNEAQ (reference sequence). CDR3 size: 15 residues. CDR3 sequence reads: CASTPGQGGSYEQYF. The CDR3 coding sequence is TGTGCCAGCACCCCGGGACAGGGCGGATCCTACGAGCAGTACTTC.

This clonotype was seen many times. The chain recombines TRBV11-2 with TRBJ1-4; D is ambiguous. This CDR3 comprises 14 residues. V lost 1 base and J lost 5, with 8 bases in between. The germline V gene encodes CDR1 SGHAT and CDR2 FQNNGV. The CDR3 sequence is CASSLVAVNEKLFF. The CDR3 DNA reads as TGTGCCAGCAGCTTAGTAGCGGTGAATGAAAAACTGTTTTTT. The whole variable domain, remainder taken from reference TRBV11-2 and TRBJ1-4, is EAGVAQSPRYKIIEKRQSVAFWCNPISGHATLYWYQQILGQGPKLLIQFQNNGVVDDSQLPKDRFSAERLKGVDSTLKIQPAKLEDSAVYLCASSLVAVNEKLFFGSGTQLSVL.

This clonotype was seen at least ten times. The gene calls are TRBV19 and TRBJ1-1; D unclear. The ends were cut back, 1 base at V and 2 bases at J, with 5 bases in the middle. This CDR3 has 13 amino acids. Germline V gene data show CDR1 as LNHDA and CDR2 as SQIVND (reference sequence). The CDR3 region is CASSIVFNTEAFF. The CDR3 DNA sequence: TGTGCCAGTAGTATAGTATTTAACACTGAAGCTTTCTTT.

J is TRBJ2-1 and V is TRBV29-1; TRBD1 agrees at 11 bases. The better agreement between TRBJ2-7 and the DNA end casts doubt on the J call. CDR3 length: 15 residues. Germline V gives CDR1 SQVTM, CDR2 ANQGSEA. The CDR3 region is CSVEGGQGAYNEQYF. In nucleotides, the CDR3 is TGCAGCGTTGAAGGTGGACAGGGGGCATACAATGAGCAGTACTTC.

This clonotype has a count of ten or more. The chain couples TRBV20-1 to TRBJ2-7, with D unclear. The V end was cut by 0 bases, the J end by 0 bases, with 3 bases between. Germline V CDR1 and CDR2: DFQATT, SNEGSKA (reference sequence). The CDR3 consists of 12 residues. CDR3 in DNA: TGCAGTGCTAGAGACAGCTCCTACGAGCAGTACTTC. It codes for CSARDSSYEQYF.

The chain is built from TRBV20-1 and TRBJ1-1; the match to TRBD1 covers 7 bases. Trimming removed 4 bases from V and 3 bases from J; junction bases left unmatched: 11. This CDR3 is built from 15 residues. Looked up from germline, CDR1 is DFQATT and CDR2 is SNEGSKA (reference sequence). DNA for the CDR3: TGCAGTGCTATTCCCCTGACAGGGTCCCACACTGAAGCTTTCTTT. It yields the protein CSAIPLTGSHTEAFF.

The V call is TRBV7-9, the J call TRBJ1-2, with a possible D match to TRBD1 (6 bases). V was clipped by 4 bases and J by 4 bases, with 13 bases between them. The V gene's germline CDR1 is SEHNR and CDR2 FQNEAQ (reference sequence). CDR3 size: 14 residues. CDR3 sequence reads: CASSWRGGGYGYTF. CDR3 nucleotides: TGTGCCAGCAGCTGGCGGGGGGGCGGCTATGGCTACACCTTC.

This clonotype was counted a few times. V usage is TRBV19 and J usage is TRBJ1-5; tentatively, D is TRBD1 (6 bases). Germline assignment: CDR1 LNHDA and CDR2 SQIVND (reference sequence). Trimming removed 6 bases at V and 5 bases at J, with 14 bases between. The CDR3 has 14 residues. In DNA form, the CDR3 reads TGTGCCAGTAGGGCTACAGGGTTCCATCAGCCCCAGCATTTT. Protein: CASRATGFHQPQHF. Drawing the rest from reference TRBV19 and TRBJ1-5, the complete variable domain is DGGITQSPKYLFRKEGQNVTLSCEQNLNHDAMYWYRQDPGQGLRLIYYSQIVNDFQKGDIAEGYSVSREKKESFPLTVTSAQKNPTAFYLCASRATGFHQPQHFGDGTRLSIL.

In this sample, this clonotype turned up a few times. A much more abundant neighbour one base away suggests this may be a read error. The chain uses TRBV9 and TRBJ2-1, with D possibly called TRBD1 or TRBD2 (5 bases each). The germline gives CDR1 SGDLS, CDR2 YYNGEE. The CDR3 is 12 amino acids. CDR3 amino acids: CASSVTRGEQLF. The CDR3 DNA follows: TGTGCCAGCAGCGTAACTAGGGGCGAGCAGCTCTTC.

This clonotype came up many times. The chain has TRBV27 and TRBJ2-7, with D hard to call. The CDR3 runs 14 residues. Trimming pared 0 bases from V and 2 bases from J, leaving 8 bases between. Germline V lookup: CDR1 MNHEY, CDR2 SMNVEV (reference sequence). CDR3 loop: CASSLSGPAYEQYF. Written as DNA, the CDR3 is TGTGCCAGCAGTTTATCTGGACCTGCCTACGAGCAGTACTTC.

The chain uses TRBV15 and TRBJ2-2, with 14 positions matching TRBD2. Germline CDR1 reads LNHNV; CDR2 reads YYDKDF (reference sequence). This CDR3 has 17 amino acids. V lost 1 base, J lost 6 bases, and 4 bases stayed unmatched. The DNA for the CDR3 is TGTGCCACCAGCAGAGGCTCGACTAGCGGGGGGGCCGGGGAGCTGTTTTTT. Translating gives CATSRGSTSGGAGELFF.

This clonotype was counted only a few times. The junction differs from germline at one of its ends, possibly a read error. This rearrangement joins TRBV7-6 to TRBJ2-7; D possibly corresponds to TRBD1 (6 bases). Germline CDR1 is SGHVS and CDR2 is FNYEAQ. The CDR3 is 14 residues long. CDR3 sequence: CATSLRTDTYEQYF. The CDR3 DNA reads TGTGCCACCAGCTTACGGACAGACACCTACGAGCAGTACTTC.

The table lists this clonotype with many counts. The chain employs TRBV7-6 and TRBJ2-1, with 9 bases matching TRBD2. J was trimmed by 9 bases and V by 1 base; bases with no gene match: 10. Per the germline V gene, CDR1 is SGHVS and CDR2 is FNYEAQ. CDR3 size: 16 residues. CDR3 nucleotides: TGTGCCAGCAGCTTAGAGGTCGGGGGGACTAGCCTTGAGCAGTTCTTC. It is translated as CASSLEVGGTSLEQFF.

A note on this clonotype: Relative to the germline gene, one junction end is altered; a read error may explain this. This chain links TRBV10-3 with TRBJ2-6, with 7 nucleotides matching TRBD1. The CDR3 consists of 17 residues. Germline V lookup: CDR1 ENHRY, CDR2 SYGVKD. The CDR3 coding sequence is TGTGCCAGCAGTTGGGACAGTTCCACCTCTGGGACCAACGTCCTGACTTTC. Its translation: CASSWDSSTSGTNVLTF.

This clonotype was seen ten or more times. The V call is TRBV11-2, the J call TRBJ2-5, with TRBD2 matching over 10 bases. The CDR3 contains 18 residues. The trim removed 5 bases at V and 5 bases at J, leaving 17 bases unmatched. Germline CDR1 and CDR2: SGHAT and FQNNGV. CDR3 DNA sequence: TGTGCCAGCAGCCCCCACAGGCTTGGAGCGGGGGGGCGGGAGACCCAGTACTTC. This sequence encodes CASSPHRLGAGGRETQYF. Combining the CDR3 with reference TRBV11-2 and TRBJ2-5 gives the whole variable domain EAGVAQSPRYKIIEKRQSVAFWCNPISGHATLYWYQQILGQGPKLLIQFQNNGVVDDSQLPKDRFSAERLKGVDSTLKIQPAKLEDSAVYLCASSPHRLGAGGRETQYFGPGTRLLVL.

Many counts were recorded for this clonotype. The chain links TRBV7-9 to TRBJ2-7; 7 bases fit TRBD1. This CDR3 contains 13 residues. V lost 5 bases to trimming and J lost 2 bases; unmatched junction nucleotides: 3. The germline V gene encodes CDR1 SEHNR and CDR2 FQNEAQ (reference sequence). CDR3 region: CASSADRAYEQYF. The CDR3 bases are TGTGCCAGCAGCGCTGACAGGGCCTACGAGCAGTACTTC. The entire variable domain, with the rest obtained from reference TRBV7-9 and TRBJ2-7, is as follows: DTGVSQNPRHKITKRGQNVTFRCDPISEHNRLYWYRQTLGQGPEFLTYFQNEAQLEKSRLLSDRFSAERPKGSFSTLEIQRTEQGDSAMYLCASSADRAYEQYFGPGTRLTVT.

The sample holds many counts of this clonotype. The genes are TRBV12-3 or TRBV12-4 and TRBJ1-1; D is ambiguous. The CDR3 covers 13 residues. V was clipped by 4 bases and J by 4 bases, with 10 bases between them. The CDR3 nucleotides are TGTGCCAGCAGTTATGGACGGTTCACTGAAGCTTTCTTT. Translated, it gives CASSYGRFTEAFF.

The chain has TRBV24-1 and TRBJ2-3; the match to TRBD1 covers 7 bases. V lost 4 bases to trimming and J lost 0 bases; unmatched junction nucleotides: 6. This CDR3 has 16 residues. Germline V gene lookup returns CDR1 KGHDR and CDR2 SFDVKD. CDR3 sequence reads: CATSETGQTSTDTQYF. The CDR3 DNA sequence: TGTGCCACCAGTGAGACGGGACAGACTAGCACAGATACGCAGTATTTT.

This clonotype was counted only a few times. V and J are TRBV24-1 and TRBJ2-1, with a possible D match to TRBD1 (5 bases). CDR3 size: 16 residues. Trimming took 5 bases from V and 4 from J, leaving 17 bases between them. CDR1 and CDR2 from the germline V gene are KGHDR and SFDVKD. The CDR3 coding sequence is TGTGCCACCAGTGCAACAAGGGGCAGTTTATACAATGAGCAGTTCTTC. The encoded protein is CATSATRGSLYNEQFF.

This chain joins TRBV2 and TRBJ2-7; D is uncertain. In germline, CDR1 is SNHLY, CDR2 FYNNEI. This CDR3 is 15 amino acids long. V gave up 0 bases and J gave up 5 bases, with 14 bases separating them. The CDR3 loop is CASSEAIVRSDEQYF. For the CDR3, the DNA is TGTGCCAGCAGTGAAGCGATAGTCAGATCAGACGAGCAGTACTTC.

V and J are TRBV6-1 and TRBJ1-6; D is undetermined. CDR1 MNHNS and CDR2 SASEGT come from the germline V gene. This CDR3 is 18 amino acids long. V lost 0 bases and J lost 9, with 21 bases in between. DNA of the CDR3: TGTGCCAGCAGTGAAGCGATTCCGGAACAAGCTTGGCGTTCACCCCTCCACTTT. Protein sequence: CASSEAIPEQAWRSPLHF.

To note about this clonotype: Lacking the conserved final phenylalanine or tryptophan, this CDR3 likely reflects a read error. This chain joins TRBV12-3 or TRBV12-4 and TRBJ2-7; D possibly corresponds to TRBD1 (6 bases). This CDR3 contains 14 residues. With 5 bases removed from V and 2 bases from J, the gap between germline ends came to 13 bases. The CDR3 DNA sequence: TGTGCCAGCAGTGTAAACAGGGATACCTACGAGCAGTACCTC. Protein: CASSVNRDTYEQYL.

Of note for this clonotype: This may come from a read error, since a much larger clone is one base off. The rearrangement links TRBV19 to TRBJ2-1; D is tentatively TRBD1 or TRBD2 (6 bases each). CDR3 length: 14 amino acids. Germline lookup yields CDR1 LNHDA and CDR2 SQIVND (reference sequence). DNA of the CDR3: TGTGCCACCTCCCTGGGGGGCCTCTACAGTGAGCAGTTCTTC. Translation: CATSLGGLYSEQFF.

The V and J genes are TRBV19 and TRBJ1-2, with 7 bases that match TRBD1. J was trimmed by 5 bases and V by 9 bases; bases with no gene match: 9. This CDR3 contains 13 residues. Germline loops: CDR1 LNHDA, CDR2 SQIVND (reference sequence). The CDR3 region is CASEDRELYGYTF. The CDR3 nucleotides read TGTGCCAGCGAAGACAGGGAGCTATATGGCTACACCTTC.

This clonotype was detected only once. This clone may be a read error of a much larger clone one base away. The chain joins TRBV27 to TRBJ1-2, with 7 bases lining up with TRBD1. Germline values: CDR1 MNHEY, CDR2 SMNVEV (reference sequence). CDR3 length: 15 amino acids. The CDR3 loop reads CASSTLRDRIYDYTF. The CDR3 DNA sequence: TGTGCCAGCAGTACACTCCGGGACAGAATCTATGACTACACCTTC.

In this sample, this clonotype turned up many times. The V gene is TRBV9, the J gene TRBJ2-5; 13 bases align to TRBD2. The CDR3 totals 17 residues. CDR1 SGDLS and CDR2 YYNGEE come from the germline V gene. V shed 3 bases and J 4 bases; nucleotides not matched to a gene: 9. The CDR3, as DNA: TGTGCCAGCAGCGCCCGACTAGCGGGGGGATCACGAGAGACCCAGTACTTC. Its translation is CASSARLAGGSRETQYF.